Listed below are T cell receptor beta chains from one sample, sequenced in a study of blood T cell repertoires in COVID-19. Measured with immunoSEQ multiplex PCR; TCRdb has only the in-frame clones, and not every one. The sample contains about 130,000 clones, more than 85% of which appear only once. Input material: peripheral blood. All receptors come from a man in his sixties with COVID-19, enrolled during active disease. Each CDR3 is given without its conserved first and last residue. The order of the fields is J gene, V gene, CDR3 protein.

J: TRBJ1-4
V: TRBV11-2
CDR3: ASSEDRGREKLF

J: TRBJ1-3
V: TRBV19
CDR3: ASSISNGNTIY

J: TRBJ2-3
V: TRBV3-1/TRBV3-2
CDR3: ASSQAGYTQY

J: TRBJ2-3
V: TRBV20-1
CDR3: SATDRATDTQY

J: TRBJ2-5
V: TRBV29-1
CDR3: SGAMSPQETQY

J: TRBJ1-3
V: TRBV18
CDR3: ASSPGLGNTIY

J: TRBJ1-5
V: TRBV29-1
CDR3: SVGQGNQPQH

J: TRBJ2-1
V: TRBV7-2
CDR3: ASSLGGGRSLLEQF

J: TRBJ1-3
V: TRBV6-5
CDR3: ASRQQSSGNTIY

J: TRBJ1-5
V: TRBV27
CDR3: ASSSRRYQPQH

J: TRBJ2-4
V: TRBV6-2/TRBV6-3
CDR3: ASSTQGPKNIQY

J: TRBJ2-3
V: TRBV28
CDR3: ASSPNPNGSLKDTQY

J: TRBJ1-6
V: TRBV5-1
CDR3: ASSYSSGAVSPLH

J: TRBJ2-2
V: TRBV5-1
CDR3: ASRRRFGAGELF

J: TRBJ1-6
V: TRBV18
CDR3: ASSPPSGVNSPLH

J: TRBJ1-3
V: TRBV6-2/TRBV6-3
CDR3: ASSYSDSLGNTIY

J: TRBJ2-5
V: TRBV19
CDR3: ASSMGDPPETQY

J: TRBJ1-4
V: TRBV27
CDR3: ASSTIRQGFRKANEKLF

J: TRBJ1-2
V: TRBV28
CDR3: ASSLRGGPYGYT

J: TRBJ2-3
V: TRBV7-9
CDR3: ASSLGTTTDTQY

J: TRBJ1-5
V: TRBV6-6
CDR3: ASSNGLQPQH

J: TRBJ2-7
V: TRBV19
CDR3: ASSKGQASYEQY

J: TRBJ1-5
V: TRBV19
CDR3: ASSAGQGSNQPQH

J: TRBJ2-7
V: TRBV7-3
CDR3: ASSSALAGFYEQY